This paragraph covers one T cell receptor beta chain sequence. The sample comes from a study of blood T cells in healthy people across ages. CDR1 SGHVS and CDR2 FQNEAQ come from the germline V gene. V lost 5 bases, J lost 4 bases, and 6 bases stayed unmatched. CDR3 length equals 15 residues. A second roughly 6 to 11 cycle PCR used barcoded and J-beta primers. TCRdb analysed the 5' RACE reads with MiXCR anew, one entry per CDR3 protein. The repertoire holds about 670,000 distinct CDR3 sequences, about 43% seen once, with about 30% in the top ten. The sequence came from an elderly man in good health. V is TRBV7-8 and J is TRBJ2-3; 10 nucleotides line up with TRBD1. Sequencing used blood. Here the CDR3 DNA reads TGTGCCAGCAGCCCCCGGGACAGGGGCTCAGATACGCAGTATTTT. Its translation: CASSPRDRGSDTQYF. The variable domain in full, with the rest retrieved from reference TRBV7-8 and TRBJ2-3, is GAGVSQSPRYKVAKRGQDVALRCDPISGHVSLFWYQQALGQGPEFLTYFQNEAQLDKSGLPSDRFFAERPEGSVSTLKIQRTQQEDSAVYLCASSPRDRGSDTQYFGPGTRLTVL.